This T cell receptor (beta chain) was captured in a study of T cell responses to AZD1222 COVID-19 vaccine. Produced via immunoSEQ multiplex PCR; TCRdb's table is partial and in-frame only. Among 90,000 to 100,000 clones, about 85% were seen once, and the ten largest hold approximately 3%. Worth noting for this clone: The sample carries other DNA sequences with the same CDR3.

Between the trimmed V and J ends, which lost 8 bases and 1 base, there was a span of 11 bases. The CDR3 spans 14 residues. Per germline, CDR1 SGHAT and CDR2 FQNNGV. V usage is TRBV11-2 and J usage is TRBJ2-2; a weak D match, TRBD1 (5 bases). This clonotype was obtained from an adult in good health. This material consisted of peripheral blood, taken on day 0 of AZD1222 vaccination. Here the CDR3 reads CASSRRGNTGELFF. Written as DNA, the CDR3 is TGTGCCAGCTCTCGAAGGGGGAACACCGGGGAGCTGTTTTTT.